Following are 25 T cell receptor beta chains from one sample sequenced in a study of regulatory T cells in long-lasting Graves disease. To make TCR beta libraries, researchers used iRepertoire HTBI primers and Arm-PCR of CDR3 regions. Via MiXCR, TCRdb re-called the multiplex PCR reads, giving one row per CDR3 protein. The sample holds around 500,000 distinct CDR3 sequences, approximately 12% seen once. The time point denotes: newly diagnosed GD, antithyroid drugs for less than 3 months. From RNA extracted from PBMCs, the TCR library was made. Separately, the same data were catalogued under a study of T cells in Graves' hyperthyroidism and ophthalmopathy.

This sample comprised peripheral blood mononuclear cells (PBMCs), obtained at new diagnosis, from a patient treated with antithyroid drugs. All receptors derive from a man aged 30 to 39 with Graves disease.

In its sample, this clonotype was seen once. This sequence is one base from a far larger clone and is likely a read error. The genes are TRBV28 and TRBJ2-3; 7 bases align to TRBD2. The J call is in doubt because the DNA end fits TRBJ2-1 better. The CDR3 covers 13 residues. The germline V gene has CDR1 MDHEN and CDR2 SYDVKM. The CDR3 DNA reads as TGTGCCGGCAGTAAGGGAGGGCCAAATGAGCAGTTCTTC. It specifies CAGSKGGPNEQFF.

The chain recombines TRBV5-5 with TRBJ2-2; the D gene is possibly TRBD1 (5 bases). Germline V gene lookup returns CDR1 SGHKS and CDR2 YYEKEE (reference sequence). The CDR3 contains 17 residues. Trimming cost V 4 bases and J 4 bases, with 20 bases left between them. The CDR3 region has the DNA TGTGCCAGCAGCCAACAAGTGACAGATCCGAGCACCGGGGAGCTGTTTTTT. Protein: CASSQQVTDPSTGELFF.

This clonotype occurred a few times. Here the CDR3 reads CASMPQGRTGELFF. The CDR3 DNA is TGCGCCAGCATGCCTCAGGGGAGAACCGGGGAGCTGTTTTTT. The chain uses TRBV5-1 and TRBJ2-2; possible D gene TRBD1, 6 bases. The V gene's germline CDR1 is SGHRS and CDR2 YFSETQ. The CDR3 spans 14 residues. Trimming shortened V by 6 bases and J by 5 bases, and 14 bases separated the two germline ends.

This clonotype occurred a few times. The CDR3 is CASSQDRGDLYNEQFF. In DNA form, the CDR3 reads TGTGCCAGCAGCCAAGATCGGGGGGACCTGTACAATGAGCAGTTCTTC. This chain connects TRBV4-2 to TRBJ2-1; 7 nucleotides agree with TRBD2. The CDR3 runs to 16 residues. With V trimmed by 0 bases and J by 4 bases, 6 bases remained unmatched. Germline V lookup: CDR1 LGHNA, CDR2 YNFKEQ.

This clonotype was found many times. V usage is TRBV12-3 or TRBV12-4 and J usage is TRBJ2-5; 14 nucleotides line up with TRBD2. J lost 3 bases, V lost 0 bases, and 3 bases had no gene match. CDR3 length: 17 amino acids. The CDR3 bases are TGTGCCAGCAGTTTAGCAGAGGGACTAGCGGGAGAAGAGACCCAGTACTTC. Its translation is CASSLAEGLAGEETQYF.

The gene calls are TRBV6-1 and TRBJ1-5, with D perhaps matching TRBD1 (5 bases). The CDR3 spans 14 residues. Germline CDR1 reads MNHNS; CDR2 reads SASEGT. Trimming left V 10 bases short and J 2 bases short, with 15 bases between. DNA for the CDR3: TGTGCCACTTCGGTTCTGGGGGGCAATCAGCCCCAGCATTTT. It encodes CATSVLGGNQPQHF.

Comments on this clonotype: It is likely a read error: a sequence one base away is far more abundant. This rearrangement joins TRBV10-3 to TRBJ2-1; D may match TRBD1 or TRBD2 (5 bases each). The CDR3 runs to 14 residues. Trimming pared 3 bases from V and 10 bases from J, leaving 16 bases between. CDR1 and CDR2 (germline): ENHRY, SYGVKD. The CDR3 sequence is CAISDEGARDEQFF. CDR3 DNA sequence: TGTGCCATCAGTGATGAGGGTGCTCGGGACGAGCAGTTCTTC.

This clonotype was seen at least ten times. The V gene is TRBV6-1, the J gene TRBJ1-1, with a weak D call TRBD1 (5 bases). The CDR3 runs 15 residues. The germline CDR1 and CDR2 sequences are MNHNS and SASEGT. Trimming left V 2 bases short and J 1 base short, with 11 bases between. The CDR3 here is CASSEPGRGNTEAFF. CDR3 in DNA: TGTGCCAGCAGTGAACCAGGGCGGGGGAACACTGAAGCTTTCTTT.

This clonotype was observed at least ten times. The chain joins TRBV19 to TRBJ1-1, with D possibly matching TRBD1 (6 bases). The CDR3 consists of 14 residues. V lost 5 bases and J lost 3, with 13 bases in between. Germline V lookup: CDR1 LNHDA, CDR2 SQIVND (reference sequence). CDR3 residues: CASSLWGADTEAFF. In nucleotides, the CDR3 is TGTGCCAGTAGTCTTTGGGGGGCCGACACTGAAGCTTTCTTT.

The CDR3 bases are TGTGCCAGCAGTTCGGGGACCTATCTGCCCCCCAACACTGAAGCTTTCTTT. Translation gives CASSSGTYLPPNTEAFF. V usage is TRBV6-9 and J usage is TRBJ1-1, with D possibly being TRBD1 (5 bases). Deletions cut 4 bases from V and 2 bases from J, with 20 bases between. In germline, CDR1 is MNHGY, CDR2 SVAAGI. This CDR3 contains 17 residues.

At least ten counts were recorded for this clonotype. This chain connects TRBV12-3 or TRBV12-4 to TRBJ2-1, with D tentatively TRBD1 (5 bases). The V gene lost 6 bases and the J gene lost 13 bases, with 16 bases spanning the gap. The CDR3 extends over 12 amino acids. As DNA, the CDR3 is TGTGCCAGCAGCGTATCAGGGCCTTACCAGTTCTTC. As protein: CASSVSGPYQFF.

This clonotype was detected only a few times. The chain is built from TRBV5-6 and TRBJ2-3, with 8 bases identical to TRBD1. CDR1 is SGHDT and CDR2 is YYEEEE in the germline V gene. This CDR3 has 17 amino acids. Losses at the gene ends were 0 bases for V and 5 bases for J; bases not matched to a gene: 11. As DNA, the CDR3 is TGTGCCAGCAGCTTGGGGACAGGGTCGGCTAACATAGATACGCAGTATTTT. The encoded protein is CASSLGTGSANIDTQYF.

This clonotype was seen many times. V and J are TRBV10-3 and TRBJ1-2; D is unclear. From germline, CDR1 is ENHRY and CDR2 SYGVKD. The CDR3 covers 15 residues. V was cut by 0 bases and J by 5 bases, with 13 bases left in between. This CDR3 is CAISESMRIWYGYTF. The CDR3 DNA reads TGTGCCATCAGTGAGTCGATGAGGATTTGGTATGGCTACACCTTC.

This clonotype was picked up a small number of times. This sequence joins TRBV5-1 and TRBJ1-5; D unclear. CDR3 size: 15 residues. V lost 4 bases, J lost 3 bases, and 14 bases lay in between. Germline V lookup: CDR1 SGHRS, CDR2 YFSETQ. The CDR3 region has the DNA TGCGCCAGCAGCCTGTCCGCCGGGCCCAATCAGCCCCAGCATTTT. Translating it yields CASSLSAGPNQPQHF. The full variable domain, with the rest looked up from reference TRBV5-1 and TRBJ1-5, is KAGVTQTPRYLIKTRGQQVTLSCSPISGHRSVSWYQQTPGQGLQFLFEYFSETQRNKGNFPGRFSGRQFSNSRSEMNVSTLELGDSALYLCASSLSAGPNQPQHFGDGTRLSIL.

The rearrangement links TRBV6-1 to TRBJ2-1; D gene ambiguous. CDR3 length: 13 amino acids. The ends were cut back, 6 bases at V and 6 bases at J, with 12 bases in the middle. Germline assignment: CDR1 MNHNS and CDR2 SASEGT. CDR3 DNA sequence: TGTGCCAGCAGCCTCCGAAACCCCAATGAGCAGTTCTTC. This codes for CASSLRNPNEQFF.

This clonotype came up many times. The chain is built from TRBV19 and TRBJ1-1, with 7 bases matching TRBD1. V gave up 5 bases and J gave up 5 bases; unmatched junction bases: 11. CDR3 length: 15 residues. In germline, CDR1 is LNHDA, CDR2 SQIVND (reference sequence). CDR3 nucleotides: TGTGCCAGTAGTCAGCGGGACAGCCTACGGACTGAAGCTTTCTTT. It translates to CASSQRDSLRTEAFF.

The chain employs TRBV25-1 and TRBJ2-4; D unresolved. Germline values: CDR1 MGHDK, CDR2 SYGVNS. The CDR3 length is 16 residues. V lost 1 base, J lost 5 bases, and 15 bases lay in between. The CDR3 is CASSESLVPSQNIQYF. CDR3 DNA sequence: TGTGCCAGCAGTGAATCCCTAGTGCCGTCCCAAAACATTCAGTACTTC.

This clonotype was counted many times. This rearrangement joins TRBV7-9 to TRBJ2-3; no reliable D call. The CDR3 extends over 14 amino acids. Trimming shortened V by 5 bases and J by 2 bases, and 11 bases separated the two germline ends. Germline-derived CDR1 and CDR2 are SEHNR and FQNEAQ (reference sequence). The chain's CDR3 is CASSQLGDTDTQYF. Written as DNA, the CDR3 is TGTGCCAGCAGCCAACTGGGTGACACAGATACGCAGTATTTT.

The rearrangement joins TRBV5-1 to TRBJ2-3; 12 positions match TRBD2. Germline trimming cut 3 bases from V and 5 bases from J; bases unmatched to any gene: 7. The CDR3 sequence is 16 residues long. Germline CDR1 SGHRS, CDR2 YFSETQ. CDR3 amino acids: CASSSSSGRARDTQYF. The CDR3 coding sequence is TGCGCCAGCAGCTCGTCTAGCGGGAGGGCTAGAGATACGCAGTATTTT.

This clonotype was recorded at least ten times. V is TRBV5-1 and J is TRBJ2-1; D unresolved. Between the trimmed V and J ends, which lost 0 bases and 0 bases, there was a span of 4 bases. This CDR3 is built from 14 residues. CDR1 SGHRS and CDR2 YFSETQ come from the germline V gene. The CDR3 sequence: CASSLDRSYNEQFF. CDR3 bases: TGCGCCAGCAGCTTGGACCGCTCCTACAATGAGCAGTTCTTC.

In its sample, this clonotype was seen many times. This chain connects TRBV29-1 to TRBJ2-1, with 11 bases that match TRBD2. The CDR3 totals 12 residues. Germline assignment: CDR1 SQVTM and CDR2 ANQGSEA. Trimming took 7 bases from V and 6 from J; bases not matched to a gene: 2. In nucleotides, the CDR3 is TGCAGCGGTGGGACTAGCGGCAATGAGCAGTTCTTC. Translated: CSGGTSGNEQFF.

V gene TRBV6-2 or TRBV6-3 combines with J gene TRBJ2-2; D is unclear. The CDR3 totals 19 residues. Germline CDR1 and CDR2: MNHEY and SVGEGT. V lost 10 bases and J lost 1, with 28 bases in between. CDR3 sequence: CAIPRSDPLGGLNTGELFF. The CDR3 DNA sequence: TGTGCCATCCCCAGAAGCGACCCTCTAGGCGGCCTGAACACCGGGGAGCTGTTTTTT.

The chain links TRBV19 to TRBJ2-7, with D tentatively TRBD1 or TRBD2 (6 bases each). This CDR3 is built from 14 residues. The V end lost 11 bases, the J end lost 3 bases, and 20 bases lay between the germline ends. Germline V lookup: CDR1 LNHDA, CDR2 SQIVND (reference sequence). The CDR3 loop reads CAPWLGGLNYEQYF. The CDR3 DNA reads TGTGCCCCCTGGTTGGGGGGCCTGAACTACGAGCAGTACTTC. The whole variable domain, filled in from reference TRBV19 and TRBJ2-7, reads DGGITQSPKYLFRKEGQNVTLSCEQNLNHDAMYWYRQDPGQGLRLIYYSQIVNDFQKGDIAEGYSVSREKKESFPLTVTSAQKNPTAFYLCAPWLGGLNYEQYFGPGTRLTVT.

This clonotype was recorded many times. The chain has TRBV11-2 and TRBJ1-5; possible D gene TRBD1, 6 bases. This CDR3 has 13 amino acids. Trimming pared 4 bases from V and 7 bases from J, leaving 11 bases between. CDR1 is SGHAT, CDR2 FQNNGV, per germline. The CDR3 DNA follows: TGTGCCAGCAGCTCCAGGGGAGGCCAGCCCCAGCATTTT. This translates into CASSSRGGQPQHF.

Worth noting for this clonotype: A much bigger clone sits one base away, suggesting this may be a read error. This CDR3 fails to terminate in the conserved phenylalanine or tryptophan, so it likely reflects a read error. The chain recombines TRBV12-3 or TRBV12-4 with TRBJ2-7; possibly TRBD1 for D (6 bases). V lost 1 base and J lost 3, with 10 bases in between. CDR3 length equals 14 residues. The CDR3 DNA sequence: TGTGCCAGCAGTTTAGATGGACAGAGCTACGAGCAGTACCTC. This gives the protein CASSLDGQSYEQYL.